This record concerns one T cell receptor (beta chain) sequence. Its specificity is not known. Using a J-beta primer mix together with a sample-barcoded 5' primer, a second PCR was run for about 6 to 11 cycles. TCRdb processed the 5' RACE reads anew with MiXCR; each CDR3 protein has one entry. This sample has about 570,000 distinct CDR3 sequences; approximately 30% occur once, and the top ten carry roughly 18%. The sample comes from a study of blood T cells in healthy people across ages. General study results and limits: The study could not conclusively compare naive and antigen-experienced cells, given its unsorted PBMCs.

The germline V gene encodes CDR1 SEHNR and CDR2 FQNEAQ (reference sequence). V trimming: 3 bases; J trimming: 6 bases; junction bases outside the gene matches: 10. CDR3 length: 17 residues. The sequence derives from a woman between 65 and 79 years old in good health. The sequencing input was blood. The chain joins TRBV7-9 to TRBJ1-6, with 8 positions matching TRBD1. The CDR3 sequence is CASSFGGTTGANSPLHF. The CDR3 DNA sequence: TGTGCCAGCAGCTTCGGAGGGACGACAGGGGCTAATTCACCCCTCCACTTT.